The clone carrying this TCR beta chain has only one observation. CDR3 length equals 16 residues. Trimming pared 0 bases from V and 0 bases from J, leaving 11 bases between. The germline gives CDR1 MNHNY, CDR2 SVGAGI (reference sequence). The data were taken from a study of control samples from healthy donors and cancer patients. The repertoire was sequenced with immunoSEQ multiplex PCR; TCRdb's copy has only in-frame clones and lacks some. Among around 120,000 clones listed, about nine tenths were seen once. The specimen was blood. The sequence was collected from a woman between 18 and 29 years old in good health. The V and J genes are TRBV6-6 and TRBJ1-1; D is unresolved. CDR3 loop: CASSYSKADLNTEAFF. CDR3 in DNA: TGTGCCAGCAGTTACTCGAAAGCAGACTTGAACACTGAAGCTTTCTTT.